Listed below are T cell receptor beta chains from one sample, sequenced in a study of monozygotic twins with inflammatory bowel disease. TCRdb re-called the 5' RACE reads; one entry per CDR3 protein, DNA not given. The clone table shows around 40,000 distinct CDR3 sequences, with the ten largest holding less than 6.5%. Material for sequencing was blood. These receptors originate from a human donor with ulcerative colitis or Crohn's disease, or a healthy co-twin of an affected twin (not recorded which). Both conserved end residues are part of each CDR3.

j_call,v_call,cdr3_aa
TRBJ2-3,TRBV7-2,CASSPRVSDTQYF
TRBJ2-7,TRBV7-2,CASSLMDRAEQYF
TRBJ1-2,TRBV18,CASSPGADGYTF
TRBJ2-3,TRBV7-9,CASSPTGGEPDTQYF
TRBJ2-4,TRBV20-1,CSAPNQPNLAKNIQYF
TRBJ2-3,TRBV3-1,CASSQSLGPTQYF
TRBJ2-7,TRBV5-1,CASSNPRAQIPEQYF
TRBJ1-2,TRBV18,CASSSQGGYGYTF
TRBJ1-1,TRBV7-2,CASSLLGDTEAFF
TRBJ2-1,TRBV12-3/TRBV12-4,CASTRVGEQFF